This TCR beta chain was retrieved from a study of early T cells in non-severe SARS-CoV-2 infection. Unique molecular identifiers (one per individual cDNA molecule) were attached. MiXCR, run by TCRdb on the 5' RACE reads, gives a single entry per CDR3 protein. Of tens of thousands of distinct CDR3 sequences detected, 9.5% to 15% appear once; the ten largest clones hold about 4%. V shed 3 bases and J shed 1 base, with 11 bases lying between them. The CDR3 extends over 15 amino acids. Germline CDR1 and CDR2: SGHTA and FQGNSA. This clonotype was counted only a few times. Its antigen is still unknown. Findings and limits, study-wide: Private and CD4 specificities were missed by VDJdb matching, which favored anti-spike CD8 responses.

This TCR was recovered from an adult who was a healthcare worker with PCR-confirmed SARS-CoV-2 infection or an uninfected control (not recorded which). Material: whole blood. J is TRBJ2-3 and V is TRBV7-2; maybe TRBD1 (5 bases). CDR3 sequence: CASSFDLGGTDTQYF. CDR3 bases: TGTGCCAGCAGCTTCGACCTAGGGGGCACAGATACGCAGTATTTT. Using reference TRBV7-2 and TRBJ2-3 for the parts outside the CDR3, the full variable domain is GAGVSQSPSNKVTEKGKDVELRCDPISGHTALYWYRQSLGQGLEFLIYFQGNSAPDKSGLPSDRFSAERTGGSVSTLTIQRTQQEDSAVYLCASSFDLGGTDTQYFGPGTRLTVL.